This passage covers 6 T cell receptor beta chains from one sample sequenced in a study of human T cells and chemical hapten exposure. Sample time point: patch test 1, 2 weeks after DPC sensitization. Treatment of the sample: therapeutic diphenylcyclopropenone sensitization with weekly scalp DPC. TCRdb re-derived calls from the RACE reads in MiXCR, one entry per CDR3 protein. There are 300,000 to 400,000 distinct CDR3 sequences in the sample; around 6.9% occur only once, and roughly 7.9% lies in the top ten. The sequenced sample was whole blood, obtained in connection with sensitization to the hapten diphenylcyclopropenone (DPC). The receptors were gathered from a young woman with alopecia areata. Some clones in this sample may be carry-over from other donors' samples.

The rearrangement joins TRBV27 to TRBJ1-5, with a tentative D call TRBD1 (6 bases). CDR1 and CDR2 (germline): MNHEY, SMNVEV (reference sequence). The CDR3 is 16 residues long. V lost 0 bases to trimming and J lost 0 bases, with 9 bases between them. The CDR3 loop is CASSLSGQSSNQPQHF. CDR3 in DNA: TGTGCCAGCAGTTTATCCGGACAGTCTAGCAATCAGCCCCAGCATTTT.

At least ten counts were recorded for this clonotype. This chain connects TRBV7-2 to TRBJ2-1; D uncertain. Germline CDR1 is SGHTA and CDR2 is FQGNSA. The length of the CDR3 is 15 residues. V gave up 2 bases and J gave up 4 bases, with 12 bases separating them. This CDR3 is CASSLQQTLYNEQFF. DNA of the CDR3: TGTGCCAGCAGCTTACAACAGACTTTATACAATGAGCAGTTCTTC.

The table lists this clonotype with many counts. The chain is built from TRBV12-3 or TRBV12-4 and TRBJ2-5, with 7 bases identical to TRBD1. Trimming at V came to 6 bases and at J to 1 base, leaving 8 bases not matched to a gene. This CDR3 is built from 15 residues. CDR3 protein: CASSSEYRGQETQYF. The CDR3 DNA follows: TGTGCCAGCAGCTCTGAGTACAGGGGCCAAGAGACCCAGTACTTC.

This clonotype was seen a few times. This chain joins TRBV20-1 and TRBJ1-5; possibly TRBD1 for D (6 bases). Per germline, CDR1 DFQATT and CDR2 SNEGSKA (reference sequence). The CDR3 totals 16 residues. Trimming took off 1 base at V and 0 bases at J, with 13 bases between the two ends. CDR3 DNA sequence: TGCAGTGCTAGAGCGCCTTACAGGGATAGCAATCAGCCCCAGCATTTT. It codes for CSARAPYRDSNQPQHF.

This clonotype came up a few times. CDR3 loop: CASSAPGTAPYEQYF. The CDR3 region has the DNA TGTGCCAGCAGTGCCCCCGGGACGGCCCCCTACGAGCAGTACTTC. The chain links TRBV28 to TRBJ2-7; perhaps D is TRBD1 or TRBD2 (5 bases each). CDR1 is MDHEN, CDR2 SYDVKM, per germline. The CDR3 has 15 amino acids. Trimming left V 5 bases short and J 2 bases short, with 16 bases between.

The sample holds many counts of this clonotype. CDR3: CASISIPGSDYGYTF. Here the CDR3 DNA reads TGTGCCAGCATCTCCATCCCAGGGAGCGACTATGGCTACACCTTC. The rearrangement links TRBV7-2 to TRBJ1-2; weak D call: TRBD1 (5 bases). This CDR3 contains 15 residues. The V end lost 7 bases, the J end lost 3 bases, and 18 bases lay between the germline ends. Germline-derived CDR1 and CDR2 are SGHTA and FQGNSA.